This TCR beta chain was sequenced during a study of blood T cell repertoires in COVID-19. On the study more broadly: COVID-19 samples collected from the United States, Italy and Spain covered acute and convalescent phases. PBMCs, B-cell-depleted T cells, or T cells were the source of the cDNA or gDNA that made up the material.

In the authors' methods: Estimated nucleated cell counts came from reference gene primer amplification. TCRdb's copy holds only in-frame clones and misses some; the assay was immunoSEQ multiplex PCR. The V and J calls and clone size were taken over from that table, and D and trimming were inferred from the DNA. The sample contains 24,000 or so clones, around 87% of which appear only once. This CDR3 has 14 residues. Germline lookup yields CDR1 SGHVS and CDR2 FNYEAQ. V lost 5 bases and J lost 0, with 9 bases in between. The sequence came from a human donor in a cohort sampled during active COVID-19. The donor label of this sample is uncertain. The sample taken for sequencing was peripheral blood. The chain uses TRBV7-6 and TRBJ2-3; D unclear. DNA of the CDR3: TGTGCCAGCAGCCCTACCTTTAGCACAGATACGCAGTATTTT. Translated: CASSPTFSTDTQYF.